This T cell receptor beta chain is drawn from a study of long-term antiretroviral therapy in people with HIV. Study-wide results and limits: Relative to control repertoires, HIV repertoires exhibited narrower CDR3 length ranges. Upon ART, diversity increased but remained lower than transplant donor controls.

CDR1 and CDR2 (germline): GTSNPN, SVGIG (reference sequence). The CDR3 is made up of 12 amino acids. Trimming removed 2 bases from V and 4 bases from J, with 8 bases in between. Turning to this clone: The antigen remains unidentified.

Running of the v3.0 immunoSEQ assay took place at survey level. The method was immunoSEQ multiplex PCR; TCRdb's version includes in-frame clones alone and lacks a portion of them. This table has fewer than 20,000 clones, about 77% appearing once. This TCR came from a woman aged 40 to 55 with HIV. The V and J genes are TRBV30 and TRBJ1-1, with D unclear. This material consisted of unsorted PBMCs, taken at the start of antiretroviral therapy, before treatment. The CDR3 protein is CAWSRGSTEAFF. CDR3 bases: TGTGCCTGGAGTCGTGGAAGCACTGAAGCTTTCTTT. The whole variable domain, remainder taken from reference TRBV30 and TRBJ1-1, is SQTIHQWPATLVQPVGSPLSLECTVEGTSNPNLYWYRQAAGRGLQLLFYSVGIGQISSEVPQNLSASRPQDRQFILSSKKLLLSDSGFYLCAWSRGSTEAFFGQGTRLTVV.